What follows are 7 T cell receptor beta chains derived from one specimen sequenced in a study of follicular helper T cells after annual influenza vaccination. Using immunoSEQ multiplex PCR, the repertoire was profiled, and TCRdb retains in-frame clones only, with some absent. The sample has 27,000 or so clones, roughly 80% seen once. As for time point: 2014-2015 season, pre-vaccination. The sample in question was CXCR5+ CD38- circulating T follicular helper cells from blood, obtained on the day of influenza vaccination. Subset in this sample: circulating Tfh, non-naive CD4+CXCR5+PD-1+ (ICOS+CD38+ or ICOS-CD38-). The receptors come from an adult who received the influenza vaccine.

The DNA of the CDR3 is TGTGCCAGCAGCAGACTAGCAAACACAGATACGCAGTATTTT. Encoded protein: CASSRLANTDTQYF. This chain uses TRBV6-4 with TRBJ2-3; 7 bases match TRBD2. CDR1 MRHNA and CDR2 SNTAGT come from the germline V gene. The CDR3 is 14 amino acids. V shed 6 bases and J 2 bases; nucleotides not matched to a gene: 5.

The chain combines TRBV19 with TRBJ2-1; 9 bases are a match to TRBD2. Germline values: CDR1 LNHDA, CDR2 SQIVND (reference sequence). The CDR3 loop spans 16 amino acids. V shed 1 base, J shed 9 bases, and the junction held 10 bases outside the gene matches. The CDR3 DNA reads as TGTGCCAGTAGTATAGGAGTGTTTCGTAGCGGGAGTGAGCAGTTCTTC. It translates to CASSIGVFRSGSEQFF.

This sequence joins TRBV6-6 and TRBJ2-3; TRBD2 agrees at 8 bases. CDR3 length equals 16 residues. Per the germline V gene, CDR1 is MNHNY and CDR2 is SVGAGI (reference sequence). The trim removed 5 bases at V and 2 bases at J, leaving 9 bases unmatched. CDR3 amino acids: CASSGPGRGATDTQYF. The CDR3 DNA sequence: TGTGCCAGCAGTGGCCCGGGGCGGGGGGCCACAGATACGCAGTATTTT.

To note about this clone: In the same sample, other DNA sequences code for this CDR3. The J gene is TRBJ2-5, the V gene TRBV20-1, with D possibly matching TRBD2 (6 bases). The V end was cut by 5 bases, the J end by 5 bases, with 9 bases between. The CDR3 contains 11 residues. Germline-derived CDR1 and CDR2 are DFQATT and SNEGSKA (reference sequence). This CDR3 is CSAEAGETQYF. DNA for the CDR3: TGCAGTGCTGAGGCGGGGGAGACCCAGTACTTC.

The DNA for the CDR3 is TGCGCCAGCAGCCAAGTTGTGAGGGCAGGGGCGACGGATGGCTACACCTTC. Amino acid sequence: CASSQVVRAGATDGYTF. This sequence joins TRBV4-1 and TRBJ1-2; tentative D call: TRBD1 (6 bases). Trimming took 1 base from V and 6 from J, leaving 21 bases between them. The CDR3 spans 17 residues. Germline V gene lookup returns CDR1 MGHRA and CDR2 YSYEKL.

This chain links TRBV5-6 with TRBJ1-5; D not certain. The V end was cut by 2 bases, the J end by 2 bases, with 2 bases between. This CDR3 spans 12 amino acids. Germline assignment: CDR1 SGHDT and CDR2 YYEEEE. Here the CDR3 reads CASSFGNQPQHF. CDR3 bases: TGTGCCAGCAGCTTCGGCAATCAGCCCCAGCATTTT. Combining the CDR3 with reference TRBV5-6 and TRBJ1-5 gives the whole variable domain DAGVTQSPTHLIKTRGQQVTLRCSPKSGHDTVSWYQQALGQGPQFIFQYYEEEERQRGNFPDRFSGHQFPNYSSELNVNALLLGDSALYLCASSFGNQPQHFGDGTRLSIL.

This sequence joins TRBV5-6 and TRBJ1-5; the match to TRBD1 covers 8 bases. Looked up from germline, CDR1 is SGHDT and CDR2 is YYEEEE. The CDR3 has 18 residues. Trimming cost V 1 base and J 7 bases; bases outside gene matches: 16. The CDR3 DNA follows: TGTGCCAGCAGCTTGAAAGCTGGAGGAGGACAGGGTGAACAGCCCCAGCATTTT. Translation: CASSLKAGGGQGEQPQHF.